This TCR beta chain was documented in a study of radiation and T cells in renal cell carcinoma. This clone was detected once. Germline V gene lookup returns CDR1 SGHVS and CDR2 FNYEAQ. V lost 2 bases and J lost 4; bases outside the gene matches: 7. The CDR3 has 17 amino acids. Some clones are missing from TCRdb's copy, which holds only in-frame ones; the method was immunoSEQ multiplex PCR. The sample yields about 8,400 clones, less than 70% seen once. The treatment: treatment-naive control, cytoreductive nephrectomy. The genes are TRBV7-6 and TRBJ2-3; the match to TRBD2 covers 12 bases. The source is a man in his sixties with renal cell carcinoma. This material consisted of tumor tissue, taken from a patient whose treatment was nephrectomy without radiotherapy. The CDR3 sequence: CASSLSPSGGASDTQYF. CDR3 sequence (DNA): TGTGCCAGCAGCTTATCTCCTAGCGGGGGGGCATCAGATACGCAGTATTTT.